The rows below give T cell receptor beta chains drawn from one sample of a study of identifying expanded T cells in peripheral blood. Assay used: immunoSEQ multiplex PCR; TCRdb lists only in-frame clones, some missing. Among about 53,000 clones listed, around four fifths were seen once. Source material: blood. The receptors come from a person aged 18 to 69 in good health. CDR3s include the opening cysteine and the closing phenylalanine or tryptophan. The D gene is left open where the match is weak. Clone size appears in some rows only: once, few, many, or a class for an expanded clone.

abundance: .
v_gene: TRBV2
d_gene: .
j_gene: TRBJ2-1
CDR3aa: CASSEVLASANEQFF
CDR3nt: TGTGCCAGCAGTGAAGTACTAGCTTCGGCCAATGAGCAGTTCTTC

abundance: .
v_gene: TRBV7-2
d_gene: .
j_gene: TRBJ2-5
CDR3aa: CASSLGMRGETQYF
CDR3nt: TGTGCCAGCAGCTTAGGAATGAGGGGAGAGACCCAGTACTTC

abundance: .
v_gene: TRBV10-3
d_gene: .
j_gene: TRBJ1-1
CDR3aa: CAISEGGNTEAFF
CDR3nt: TGTGCCATCAGTGAGGGCGGGAACACTGAAGCTTTCTTT

abundance: once
v_gene: TRBV30
d_gene: .
j_gene: TRBJ1-3
CDR3aa: CAWSPGPNSGNTIYF
CDR3nt: TGTGCCTGGAGTCCGGGACCGAACTCTGGAAACACCATATATTTT

abundance: .
v_gene: TRBV4-3
d_gene: .
j_gene: TRBJ2-3
CDR3aa: CASSQSSTLSTDTQYF
CDR3nt: TGCGCCAGCAGCCAATCCTCAACGCTTAGCACAGATACGCAGTATTTT

abundance: .
v_gene: TRBV27
d_gene: TRBD1
j_gene: TRBJ1-6
CDR3aa: CASRVGTGVNSPLHF
CDR3nt: TGTGCCAGCAGAGTAGGGACAGGGGTCAATTCACCCCTCCACTTT

abundance: once
v_gene: TRBV2
d_gene: .
j_gene: TRBJ1-3
CDR3aa: CASSEERVGVRNTIYF
CDR3nt: TGTGCCAGCAGTGAAGAAAGGGTCGGAGTCAGAAACACCATATATTTT

abundance: once
v_gene: TRBV5-4
d_gene: .
j_gene: TRBJ1-3
CDR3aa: CASSLVPYAGNTIYF
CDR3nt: TGTGCCAGCAGCTTGGTTCCCTACGCTGGAAACACCATATATTTT

abundance: .
v_gene: TRBV16
d_gene: .
j_gene: TRBJ1-5
CDR3aa: CASSQSGVWEPQHF
CDR3nt: TGTGCCAGCAGCCAAAGTGGGGTCTGGGAGCCCCAGCATTTT

abundance: .
v_gene: TRBV14
d_gene: .
j_gene: TRBJ1-2
CDR3aa: CASSQAMTAFSGYTF
CDR3nt: TGTGCCAGCAGCCAGGCGATGACCGCCTTCTCTGGCTACACCTTC